This T cell receptor beta chain appears in the sequencing data of a study of T cells expressing NK-cell markers (dated by TCRdb to 2018 to 2020). Describing the broader study: Three sorted T-cell subsets (CD3+CD56+NKG2C+, CD3+CD56+NKG2C- and CD3+CD56-NKG2C+) from roughly 8 donors had their TCR beta-chain repertoires profiled. Illumina HiSeq 2000/2500, MiSeq or NextSeq was used to sequence libraries as 2 x 150 bp reads. Among the eight sequenced donors, seven were HCMV-seropositive and one was HCMV-seronegative. Randomly selected healthy volunteers, three men and five women, were used as the eight sequenced donors.

In regard to this clonotype: This receptor's antigen is unknown.

CDR1 and CDR2, per the germline V gene, are LGHNA and YSLEER. From its cysteine to its phenylalanine, the CDR3 spans 14 amino acids. No DNA sequence is on record. HCMV serostatus was determined by detecting HCMV-specific IgG in serum with a commercial ELISA kit. Peripheral blood mononuclear cells were isolated from blood by Ficoll density gradient centrifugation. The investigation overall reported the following: It remained unclear whether the expanded NKG2C-expressing T cell clones were specific for HCMV antigens. Those dominant clonotypes were again the most abundant among CD3+CD56-NKG2C+ cells in a few donors, at about 28.3-60.1%. In six donors, the dominant CD3+CD56+NKG2C+ clonotypes ranked among the top 10 CD8+ clonotypes, making up roughly 1.0-7.0% of CD8+ T cells.

The sequencer was an Illumina HiSeq 2000. TCR beta cDNA libraries were prepared using 5'RACE template switching, which introduced a universal primer site and unique molecular identifiers. Priming for cDNA synthesis came from the TCR beta constant segment, and two successive PCR amplification steps followed. From the authors' description of their analysis: MIGEC was used to demultiplex reads and group reads by UMI, and MiTCR was used to assemble and quantify clonotypes. To exclude erroneous sequences, any TCR cDNA sequence not supported by at least two reads was discarded. The tcR package was used for downstream repertoire analysis, and clonotypes were matched between fractions using CDR3 nucleotide sequence together with V segment. Antigen specificity was annotated against VDJdb with VDJmatch, allowing one amino acid substitution in CDR3. With the reads reprocessed by TCRdb, a single entry stands for each CDR3 protein sequence and no DNA is reported. TCRdb's processing, not the authors', yielded these V and J calls. The sample table gives some 450,000 distinct CDR3 sequences. 7.3% of the sample lies in the top ten.

This clonotype originated in a woman aged 18 to 69 in good health. Recombination joined TRBV4-3 with TRBJ1-2. Input material: blood T cells: a sorted CD56 or NKG2C T cell subset, CD4+ or CD8+ T cells, or bulk PBMC T cells (not recorded which). This receptor has the CDR3 CASSQELQVGGYTF.